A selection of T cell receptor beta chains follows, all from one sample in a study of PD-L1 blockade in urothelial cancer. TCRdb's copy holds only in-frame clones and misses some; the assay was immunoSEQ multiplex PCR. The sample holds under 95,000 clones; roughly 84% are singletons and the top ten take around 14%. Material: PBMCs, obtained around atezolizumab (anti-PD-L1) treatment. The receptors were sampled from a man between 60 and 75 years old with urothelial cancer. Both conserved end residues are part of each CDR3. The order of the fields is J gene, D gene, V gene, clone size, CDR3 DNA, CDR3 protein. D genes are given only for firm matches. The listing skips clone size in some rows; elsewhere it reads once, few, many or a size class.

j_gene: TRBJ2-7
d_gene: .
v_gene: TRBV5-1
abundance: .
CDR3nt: TGCGCCAGCAGCCTCGGGGGGACAGGCTCCTACGAGCAGTACTTC
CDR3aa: CASSLGGTGSYEQYF

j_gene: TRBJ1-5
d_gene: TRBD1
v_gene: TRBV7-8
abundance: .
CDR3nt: TGTGCCAGCAGCTGGGGACAGGGTGGCAATCAGCCCCAGCATTTT
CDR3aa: CASSWGQGGNQPQHF

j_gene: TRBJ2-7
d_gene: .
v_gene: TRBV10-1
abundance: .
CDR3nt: TGCGCCAGCAGTGAGTTTCAGTATGCCTACGAGCAGTACTTC
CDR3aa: CASSEFQYAYEQYF

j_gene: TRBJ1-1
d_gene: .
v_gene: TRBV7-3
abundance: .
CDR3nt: TGTGCCAGCAGCTTATCGGGGAGGGGCACTGAAGCTTTCTTT
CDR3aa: CASSLSGRGTEAFF

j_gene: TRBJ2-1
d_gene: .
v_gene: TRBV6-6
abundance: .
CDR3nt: TGTGCCAGCAGTACCCGGGGTTCCAATGAGCAGTTCTTC
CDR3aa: CASSTRGSNEQFF

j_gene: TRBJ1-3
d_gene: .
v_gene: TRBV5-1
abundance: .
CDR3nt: TGCGCCAGCAGCGCAGGCCTCTCTGGAAACACCATATATTTT
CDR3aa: CASSAGLSGNTIYF

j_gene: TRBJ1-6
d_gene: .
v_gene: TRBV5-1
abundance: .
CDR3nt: TGCGCCAGCAGCTGGGGGGAGGGGAGCTCCTATAATTCACCCCTCCACTTT
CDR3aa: CASSWGEGSSYNSPLHF

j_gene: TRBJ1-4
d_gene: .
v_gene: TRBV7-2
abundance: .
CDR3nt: TGTGCCAGCAGCCGGAGGGGGGGCGATGAAAAACTGTTTTTT
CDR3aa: CASSRRGGDEKLFF

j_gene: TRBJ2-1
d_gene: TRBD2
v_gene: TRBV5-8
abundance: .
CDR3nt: TGTGCCAGCAGCTTTTCTAGGACTAGCGGGAGGGCCCTCCTCCATAATGAGCAGTTCTTC
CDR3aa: CASSFSRTSGRALLHNEQFF

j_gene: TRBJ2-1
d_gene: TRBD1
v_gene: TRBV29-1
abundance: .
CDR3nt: TGCAGCGTCCTGAGACAGGGGGCCTCCTACAATGAGCAGTTCTTC
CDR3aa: CSVLRQGASYNEQFF

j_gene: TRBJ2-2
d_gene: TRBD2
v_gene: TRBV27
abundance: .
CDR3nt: TGTGCCAGCTGTAAATCCGGGACTAGCGGCAACACCGGGGAGCTGTTTTTT
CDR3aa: CASCKSGTSGNTGELFF

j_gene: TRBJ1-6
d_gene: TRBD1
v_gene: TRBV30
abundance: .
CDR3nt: TGTGCCTGGACCAGGACAGGGCGTATTCATTCACCCCTCCACTTT
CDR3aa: CAWTRTGRIHSPLHF

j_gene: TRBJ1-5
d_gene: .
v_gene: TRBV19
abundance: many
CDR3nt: TGTGCCAGTAGTTTTCGGAATCAGCCCCAGCATTTT
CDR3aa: CASSFRNQPQHF

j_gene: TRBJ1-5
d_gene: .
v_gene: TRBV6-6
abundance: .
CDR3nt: TGTGCCAGCAGAGAACACGGGACACTTCGGAATCAGCCCCAGCATTTT
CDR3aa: CASREHGTLRNQPQHF

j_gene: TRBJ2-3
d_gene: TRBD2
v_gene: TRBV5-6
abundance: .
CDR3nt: TGTGCCAGCAGCTTTCTTCCGGGACTAGGGATTTCAGCAGATACGCAGTATTTT
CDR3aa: CASSFLPGLGISADTQYF

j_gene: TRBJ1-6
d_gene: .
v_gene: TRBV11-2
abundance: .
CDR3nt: TGTGCCAGCAGCTTTCGGTCAGGTTCACCCCTCCACTTT
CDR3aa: CASSFRSGSPLHF

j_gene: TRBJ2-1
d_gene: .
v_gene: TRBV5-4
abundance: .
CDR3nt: TGTGCCAGCACCTTCTTCAATGAGCAGTTCTTC
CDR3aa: CASTFFNEQFF

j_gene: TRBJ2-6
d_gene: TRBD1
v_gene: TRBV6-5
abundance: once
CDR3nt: TGTGCCAGCAGCCGGACAGGGCGTGGGGCCAACGTCCTGACTTTC
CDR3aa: CASSRTGRGANVLTF

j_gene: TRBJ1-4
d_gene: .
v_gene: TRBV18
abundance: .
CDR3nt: TGTGCCAGCTCACCAGGACAAGGGGTAGGCGAAAAACTGTTTTTT
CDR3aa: CASSPGQGVGEKLFF

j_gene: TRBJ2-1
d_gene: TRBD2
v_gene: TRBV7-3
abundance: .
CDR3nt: TGTGCCAGCAGCTACGGACTAGCGGGGTACAATGAGCAGTTCTTC
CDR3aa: CASSYGLAGYNEQFF

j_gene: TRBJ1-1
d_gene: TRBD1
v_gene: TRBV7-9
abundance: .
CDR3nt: TGTGCCAGCAGCACAGGACAGGGCGATTACACTGAAGCTTTCTTT
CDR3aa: CASSTGQGDYTEAFF

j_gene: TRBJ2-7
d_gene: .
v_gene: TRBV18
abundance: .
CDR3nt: TGTGCCAGCTCACCTCAGGATTTATCCTACGAGCAGTACTTC
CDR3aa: CASSPQDLSYEQYF

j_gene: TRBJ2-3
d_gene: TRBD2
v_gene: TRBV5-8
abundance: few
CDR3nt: TGTGCCAGCATCTCCTGGACTAGCGGGGGTTATACGCAGTATTTT
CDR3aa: CASISWTSGGYTQYF

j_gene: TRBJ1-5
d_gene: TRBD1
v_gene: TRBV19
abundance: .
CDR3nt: TGTGCCAGTAGTACCCAGGGGGCCGGTCAGCCCCAGCATTTT
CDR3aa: CASSTQGAGQPQHF

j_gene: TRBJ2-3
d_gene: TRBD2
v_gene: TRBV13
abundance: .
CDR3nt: TGTGCCAGCAGTTTCCCAGGACTAGCTCGGTCAGATACGCAGTATTTT
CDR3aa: CASSFPGLARSDTQYF

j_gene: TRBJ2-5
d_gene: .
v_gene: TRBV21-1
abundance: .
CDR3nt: TGTGCCAGCAGCCCCTCGGGACAGGAGGGAGGTAGGGAGACCCAGTACTTC
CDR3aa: CASSPSGQEGGRETQYF

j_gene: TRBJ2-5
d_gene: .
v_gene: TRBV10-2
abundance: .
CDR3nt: TGCGCCAGCAGGACCGGGAACCAAGAGACCCAGTACTTC
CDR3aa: CASRTGNQETQYF

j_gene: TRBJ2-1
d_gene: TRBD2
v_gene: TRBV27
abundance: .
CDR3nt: TGTGCCAGCGCCAGAAGACTAGCGGAGATCTACAATGAGCAGTTCTTC
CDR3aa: CASARRLAEIYNEQFF

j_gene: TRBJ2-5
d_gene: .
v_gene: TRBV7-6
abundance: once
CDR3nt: TGTGCCAGCAGACTCCAAGAGACCCAGTACTTC
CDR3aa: CASRLQETQYF

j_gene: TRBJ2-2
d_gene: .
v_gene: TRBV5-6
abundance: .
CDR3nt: TGTGCCAGCAGCTTGGCGGGGATACGATGGACCGGGGAGCTGTTTTTT
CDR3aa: CASSLAGIRWTGELFF

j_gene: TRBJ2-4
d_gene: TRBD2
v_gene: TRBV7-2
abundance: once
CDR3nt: TGTGCCAGCAGCCTCGGACTAGCGGGAGTAGGGGCCAAAAACATTCAGTACTTC
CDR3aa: CASSLGLAGVGAKNIQYF

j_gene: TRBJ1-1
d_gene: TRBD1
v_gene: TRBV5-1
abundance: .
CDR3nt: TGCGCCAGCAGCATTGACAGGGGGCTTACTGAAGCTTTCTTT
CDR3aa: CASSIDRGLTEAFF

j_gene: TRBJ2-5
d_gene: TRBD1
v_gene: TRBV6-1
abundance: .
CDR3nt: TGTGCCAGCAGGATCGCGGACAGGGCAGGCGAGACCCAGTACTTC
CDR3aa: CASRIADRAGETQYF

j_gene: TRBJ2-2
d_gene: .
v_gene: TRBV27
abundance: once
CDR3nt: TGTGCCAGCAGTTTATTGTCAGTTAGAGGTTCGGGCGGGACCGGGGAGCTGTTTTTT
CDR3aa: CASSLLSVRGSGGTGELFF

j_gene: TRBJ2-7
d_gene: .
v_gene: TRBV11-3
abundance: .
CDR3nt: TGTGCCAGCAGCTTTACCTCAGGGGTCCACGAGCAGTACTTC
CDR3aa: CASSFTSGVHEQYF

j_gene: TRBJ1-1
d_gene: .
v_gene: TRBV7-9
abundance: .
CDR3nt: TGTGCCAGCAGCTTAATCCTTTCGCGAGCGGGTGACCCCGGGGCTTTCTTT
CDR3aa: CASSLILSRAGDPGAFF

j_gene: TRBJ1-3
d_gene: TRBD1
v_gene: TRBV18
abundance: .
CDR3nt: TGTGCCAGCTCATCGGACAGGGGCTCTGGAAACACCATATATTTT
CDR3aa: CASSSDRGSGNTIYF

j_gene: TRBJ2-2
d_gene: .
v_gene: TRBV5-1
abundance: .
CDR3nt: TGCGCCAGCAGCTTGGGCCTAGCCACCGGGGAGCTGTTTTTT
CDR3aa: CASSLGLATGELFF

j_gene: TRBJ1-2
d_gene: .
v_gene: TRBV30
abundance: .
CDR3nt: TGTGCCTGGAGTGGGAGGGCTGGGCATGGCTACACCTTC
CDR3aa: CAWSGRAGHGYTF

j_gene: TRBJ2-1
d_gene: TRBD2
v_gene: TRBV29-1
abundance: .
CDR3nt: TGCAGCGTTGACCCTAGCGGCCGGGCCAATGAGCAGTTCTTC
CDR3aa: CSVDPSGRANEQFF

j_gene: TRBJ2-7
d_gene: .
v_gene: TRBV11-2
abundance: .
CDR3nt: TGTGCCAGCAGCCCGCAGGGGTTCCTCTCCTACGAGCAGTACTTC
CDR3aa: CASSPQGFLSYEQYF

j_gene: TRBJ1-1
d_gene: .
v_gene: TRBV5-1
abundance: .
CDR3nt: TGCGCCAGCAGCTTGGCCGGGTTAATGAACACTGAAGCTTTCTTT
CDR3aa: CASSLAGLMNTEAFF

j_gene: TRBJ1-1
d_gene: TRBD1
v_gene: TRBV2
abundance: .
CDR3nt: TGTGCCACGACAGGGGGCACTGAAGCTTTCTTT
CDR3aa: CATTGGTEAFF

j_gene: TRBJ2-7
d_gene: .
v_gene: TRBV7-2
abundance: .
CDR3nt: TGTGCCAGCAGCTCCCCCGACGTGAGGTACGAGCAGTACTTC
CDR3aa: CASSSPDVRYEQYF

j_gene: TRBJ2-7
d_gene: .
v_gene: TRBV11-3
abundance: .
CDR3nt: TGTGCCAGCAGCGCTCAGGGTTTCGAGCAGTACTTC
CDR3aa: CASSAQGFEQYF

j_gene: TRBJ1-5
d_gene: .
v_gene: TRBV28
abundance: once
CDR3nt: TGTGCCAGCGCAGGCCGGCAGCCCCAGCATTTT
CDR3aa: CASAGRQPQHF

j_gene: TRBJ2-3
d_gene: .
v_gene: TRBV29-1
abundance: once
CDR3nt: TGCAGCGGATCCCTTCAGGGAGATACGCAGTATTTT
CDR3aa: CSGSLQGDTQYF

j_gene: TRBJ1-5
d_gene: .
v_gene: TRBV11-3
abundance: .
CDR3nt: TGTGCCAGCAGCTGCGTGGGGCGGAACAATCAGCCCCAGCATTTT
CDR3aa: CASSCVGRNNQPQHF

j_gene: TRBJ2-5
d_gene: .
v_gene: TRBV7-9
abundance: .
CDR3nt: TGTGCCAGCAGCCCAGTTTACAGTGTTTTGGAGACCCAGTACTTC
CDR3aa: CASSPVYSVLETQYF

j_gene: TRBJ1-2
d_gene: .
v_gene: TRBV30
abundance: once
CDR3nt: TGTGCCTGGATGGGAGAGAACTATGGCTACACCTTC
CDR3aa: CAWMGENYGYTF

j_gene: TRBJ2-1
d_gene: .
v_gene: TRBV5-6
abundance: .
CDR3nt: TGTGCCAGCAGCCGGACTACTGACAATGAGCAGTTCTTC
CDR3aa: CASSRTTDNEQFF

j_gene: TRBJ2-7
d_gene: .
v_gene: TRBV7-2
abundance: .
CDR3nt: TGTGCCAGCAGCTTAGCAGGGGACACCTACGAGCAGTACTTC
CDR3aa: CASSLAGDTYEQYF

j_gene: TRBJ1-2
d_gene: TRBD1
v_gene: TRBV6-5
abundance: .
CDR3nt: TGTGCCAGCAGCCTTGACAGGGGGTGGTATGGCTACACCTTC
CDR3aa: CASSLDRGWYGYTF